These T cell receptor beta chains were read from a single sample in a study of neurological immune-mediated disorders. One entry per CDR3 protein results from TCRdb running MiXCR on the 5' RACE reads. The repertoire holds 81,000 or so distinct CDR3 sequences, with over 10% as singletons. The sequenced sample was PBMCs. All receptors derive from a female donor with HTLV-1-associated myelopathy (HAM/TSP). Each CDR3 is given with its conserved first and last residue. The order of the fields is D gene, V gene, J gene, clone size, CDR3 protein, CDR3 DNA. The D gene is left open where the match is weak. The size field is filled for only some rows; it gives once, few, many or a size class.

NA	TRBV20-1	TRBJ2-5	few	CSARVAPGETQYF	TGCAGTGCTAGGGTAGCTCCGGGGGAGACCCAGTACTTC
NA	TRBV5-1	TRBJ1-3	many	CASRFGTDGNTIYF	TGCGCCAGCAGATTCGGGACCGACGGAAACACCATATATTTT
NA	TRBV3-1	TRBJ1-5	few	CASSQGANSNQPQHF	TGTGCCAGCAGCCAAGGGGCAAATAGCAATCAGCCCCAGCATTTT
NA	TRBV27	TRBJ2-7	once	CASSPLGSGPLEQYF	TGTGCCAGCAGCCCCCTGGGTAGCGGTCCTTTGGAGCAGTACTTC
NA	TRBV7-2	TRBJ1-2	few	CASSIEALYGYTF	TGTGCCAGCAGCATCGAGGCACTCTATGGCTACACCTTC
NA	TRBV2	TRBJ2-2	few	CASSEARVSGELFF	TGTGCCAGCAGTGAAGCGAGGGTGTCCGGGGAGCTGTTTTTT
TRBD1	TRBV28	TRBJ2-7	few	CASSPITGVVSYEQYF	TGTGCCAGCAGTCCCATTACAGGGGTGGTTTCCTACGAGCAGTACTTC
NA	TRBV27	TRBJ2-2	many	CASSLSGSPNTGELFF	TGTGCCAGCAGTTTATCAGGGTCCCCGAACACCGGGGAGCTGTTTTTT
TRBD2	TRBV12-3/TRBV12-4	TRBJ2-6	many	CATSREAGLTGANVLTF	TGTGCCACTTCCCGGGAGGCAGGGCTTACCGGGGCCAACGTCCTGACTTTC
NA	TRBV7-2	TRBJ1-5	many	CASSPRQVGQPQHF	TGTGCCAGCAGCCCGCGACAGGTTGGTCAGCCCCAGCATTTT
NA	TRBV20-1	TRBJ2-7	many	CSAAHQDTPRVYEQYF	TGCAGTGCTGCTCACCAGGACACTCCTAGGGTCTACGAGCAGTACTTC
TRBD1	TRBV11-2	TRBJ2-7	many	CASSPRTGGYEQYF	TGTGCCAGCAGCCCACGGACAGGGGGCTACGAGCAGTACTTC
NA	TRBV7-9	TRBJ1-1	many	CASSPKRAPGETRAEAFF	TGTGCCAGCAGCCCAAAGAGAGCCCCCGGAGAAACGAGGGCTGAAGCTTTCTTT
NA	TRBV5-4	TRBJ2-3	many	CASSSYSGTDTQYF	TGTGCCAGCAGCTCTTATTCTGGCACAGATACGCAGTATTTT
TRBD2	TRBV12-3/TRBV12-4	TRBJ2-5	many	CASSLRSGRAETQYF	TGTGCCAGCAGTCTGCGTAGCGGGAGGGCAGAGACCCAGTACTTC
NA	TRBV9	TRBJ2-2	NA	CASSVAPFANTGELFF	TGTGCCAGCAGCGTAGCTCCCTTCGCGAACACCGGGGAGCTGTTTTTT
TRBD1	TRBV27	TRBJ1-1	many	CASSRSGTGGEAFF	TGTGCCAGCTCCAGGTCCGGGACAGGGGGTGAAGCTTTCTTT
TRBD2	TRBV5-1	TRBJ2-4	many	CASSLELAGPSLLAKNIQYF	TGCGCCAGCAGCTTGGAACTAGCGGGTCCTTCCCTTCTAGCCAAAAACATTCAGTACTTC
TRBD1	TRBV7-9	TRBJ2-2	many	CASSPDRVSTGELFF	TGTGCCAGCAGCCCGGACAGGGTCAGCACCGGGGAGCTGTTTTTT
TRBD1	TRBV15	TRBJ2-3	many	CATSRDLYTGGVATDTQYF	TGTGCTACCAGCAGAGATCTATATACAGGGGGTGTCGCGACAGATACGCAGTATTTT
NA	TRBV5-1	TRBJ1-1	many	CASSLGLGETEAFF	TGCGCCAGCAGCTTGGGACTGGGAGAAACTGAAGCTTTCTTT
NA	TRBV7-8	TRBJ2-7	many	CASSFGPAYEQYF	TGTGCCAGCAGCTTTGGGCCGGCCTACGAGCAGTACTTC
NA	TRBV25-1	TRBJ2-5	many	CASSAGGQETQYF	TGTGCCAGCAGTGCCGGGGGGCAGGAGACCCAGTACTTC
NA	TRBV10-3	TRBJ2-1	many	CAISESEDEQFF	TGTGCCATCAGTGAGTCGGAGGATGAGCAGTTCTTC
TRBD2	TRBV28	TRBJ2-3	many	CASSGLAGVLDTQYF	TGTGCCAGCAGCGGACTAGCGGGGGTTCTAGATACGCAGTATTTT
TRBD1	TRBV20-1	TRBJ2-3	many	CSARQTPEDRRLKNTQYF	TGCAGTGCTAGACAAACTCCGGAGGACAGGAGATTAAAGAATACGCAGTATTTT
NA	TRBV5-1	TRBJ2-6	many	CASSLGDSGANVLTF	TGCGCCAGCAGCTTGGGGGACTCTGGGGCCAACGTCCTGACTTTC
TRBD2	TRBV7-8	TRBJ2-2	many	CASSPSVGGGTGELFF	TGTGCCAGCAGCCCCAGTGTGGGGGGGGGCACCGGGGAGCTGTTTTTT
NA	TRBV7-2	TRBJ1-5	many	CASRTDLLQPQHF	TGTGCCAGCCGGACGGACTTATTACAGCCCCAGCATTTT
NA	TRBV6-1	TRBJ2-7	many	CASRAGSEQYF	TGTGCCAGCAGGGCAGGGAGCGAGCAGTACTTC
TRBD2	TRBV28	TRBJ2-1	many	CASRGDGRGVYNEQFF	TGTGCCAGCCGGGGCGATGGGCGGGGGGTTTACAATGAGCAGTTCTTC
NA	TRBV10-3	TRBJ2-3	many	CAISEVDTQYF	TGTGCCATCAGTGAGGTCGATACGCAGTATTTT
NA	TRBV10-2	TRBJ1-2	many	CASTGAGWDDGYTF	TGCGCCAGCACCGGGGCAGGGTGGGATGATGGCTACACCTTC
NA	TRBV7-9	TRBJ2-5	many	CASSSAVQPGTQYF	TGTGCCAGCAGCTCCGCAGTCCAGCCTGGGACCCAGTACTTC
NA	TRBV29-1	TRBJ1-2	many	CSVARLQTANYGYTF	TGCAGCGTAGCTCGGCTTCAGACGGCTAACTATGGCTACACCTTC
TRBD1	TRBV20-1	TRBJ1-6	medium-sized	CSARPSTDRGSSPLHF	TGCAGTGCTAGGCCCAGTACGGACAGGGGGAGTTCCCCCCTCCACTTT
TRBD1	TRBV10-1	TRBJ1-5	many	CASPPGQGVISNQPQHF	TGCGCCAGCCCCCCCGGGCAGGGGGTAATCAGCAATCAGCCCCAGCATTTT
NA	TRBV6-4	TRBJ1-2	many	CASSDPSGSGGYTF	TGTGCCAGCAGTGACCCCTCGGGCAGTGGAGGCTACACCTTC
NA	TRBV6-5	TRBJ2-7	many	CASSYSAGWSEQYF	TGTGCCAGCAGTTACTCGGCAGGGTGGTCCGAGCAGTACTTC
NA	TRBV7-2	TRBJ1-5	many	CASSFLGQPQHF	TGTGCCAGCAGCTTTTTAGGGCAGCCCCAGCATTTT
TRBD1	TRBV2	TRBJ1-2	many	CASSEHGQGNYGYTF	TGTGCCAGCAGTGAACACGGACAGGGGAACTATGGCTACACCTTC
NA	TRBV5-1	TRBJ1-1	many	CASSSSTGNTEAFF	TGCGCCAGCAGCTCGTCGACGGGGAACACTGAAGCTTTCTTT
TRBD1	TRBV5-1	TRBJ2-2	many	CASRRGQISNTGELFF	TGCGCCAGCAGAAGGGGGCAAATCTCAAACACCGGGGAGCTGTTTTTT
NA	TRBV11-2	TRBJ2-5	many	CASSPPGARETQYF	TGTGCCAGCAGCCCCCCCGGGGCGCGGGAGACCCAGTACTTC
NA	TRBV5-6	TRBJ2-1	many	CASSLWDLEQFF	TGTGCCAGCAGCTTATGGGACTTGGAGCAGTTCTTC
NA	TRBV7-9	TRBJ2-7	NA	CASSLAINRDLSYEQYF	TGTGCCAGCAGCTTAGCGATTAACCGGGACCTCTCCTACGAGCAGTACTTC